The clone carrying this TCR beta chain has just one count. As yet, its antigen is unknown. The PCR used 60 Vbeta and 13 Jbeta primers. Using immunoSEQ multiplex PCR, the repertoire was profiled, and TCRdb retains in-frame clones only, with some absent. The table shows fewer than 250,000 clones, with 75% to 80% occurring only once. The data stem from a study of cytomegalovirus exposure and HLA in healthy donors. Notes on the study in general: The study recorded about 150 TCR beta chains that were cytomegalovirus-associated. Earlier results showed most TCR beta V segments being productive about 87% or about 30% of the time.

This CDR3 contains 17 residues. The germline CDR1 and CDR2 sequences are SEHNR and FQNEAQ (reference sequence). Losses at the gene ends were 5 bases for V and 4 bases for J; bases not matched to a gene: 14. The sequence came from a woman aged 25-40 years in good health and CMV-seropositive. The rearrangement links TRBV7-9 to TRBJ2-5; TRBD2 matches at 9 bases. The sequenced sample consisted of PBMCs. CDR3 in DNA: TGTGCCAGCAGCCCGGAGCGGGAGGAGAAGTGGAGAGAGACCCAGTACTTC. Protein product: CASSPEREEKWRETQYF.